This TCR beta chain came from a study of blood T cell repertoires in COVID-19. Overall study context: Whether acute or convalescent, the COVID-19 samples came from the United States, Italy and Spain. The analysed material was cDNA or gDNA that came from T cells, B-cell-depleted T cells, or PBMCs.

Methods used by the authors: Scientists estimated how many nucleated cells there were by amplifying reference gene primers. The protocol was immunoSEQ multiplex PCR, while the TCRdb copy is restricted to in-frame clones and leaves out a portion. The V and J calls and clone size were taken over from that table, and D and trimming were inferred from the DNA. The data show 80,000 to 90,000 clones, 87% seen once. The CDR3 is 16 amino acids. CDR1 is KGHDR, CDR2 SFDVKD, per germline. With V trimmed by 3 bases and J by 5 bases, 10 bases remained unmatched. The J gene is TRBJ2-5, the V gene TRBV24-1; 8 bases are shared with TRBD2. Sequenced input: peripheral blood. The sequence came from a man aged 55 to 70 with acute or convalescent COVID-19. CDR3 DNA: TGTGCCACCAGTGATCCCGGGGGGGGCAACGGGGAGACCCAGTACTTC. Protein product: CATSDPGGGNGETQYF.